The 27 T cell receptor beta chains in this list originate from one sample, sequenced in a study of cytomegalovirus exposure and HLA in healthy donors (dated 2017 in TCRdb). The library was made by the immunoSEQ multiplex PCR assay. For the multiplex PCR, a mixture combining 60 forward primers for TCR Vbeta segments and 13 reverse primers for TCR Jbeta segments was used. Held by TCRdb, this immuneACCESS table contains in-frame sequences only and omits some clones. Under half of the omission traces to an unresolved V gene where checked; the cause of the rest is unknown. Present in this sample are 150,000 or so clones, over 60% of which were seen just once. The ten largest clones add up to around 0.98% of the sample. Sequencing was performed on PBMCs. The receptor source for this set is a woman in her fifties or sixties in good health and CMV-seropositive.

The rearrangement uses TRBV6-5 and TRBJ1-1; D remains unclear. The germline V and J ends were trimmed by 4 bases and 3 bases, with 9 bases remaining between them. The CDR3 spans 13 residues. Germline lookup yields CDR1 MNHEY and CDR2 SVGAGI. CDR3 in amino acids: CASSFPGDTEAFF. The CDR3 DNA sequence: TGTGCCAGCAGTTTCCCCGGGGACACTGAAGCTTTCTTT.

The chain links TRBV7-6 to TRBJ2-2; 13 bases are shared with TRBD2. The V segment lost 5 bases and the J segment 2 bases; nucleotides outside the gene matches: 8. The CDR3 has 18 amino acids. Germline V gives CDR1 SGHVS, CDR2 FNYEAQ. The CDR3 DNA sequence: TGTGCCAGCAGCCGACTAGCGGGGGGCCTACTAAACACCGGGGAGCTGTTTTTT. Protein: CASSRLAGGLLNTGELFF.

The chain joins TRBV30 to TRBJ1-2; 10 bases line up with TRBD1. Germline values: CDR1 GTSNPN, CDR2 SVGIG (reference sequence). This CDR3 region has 15 residues. With 0 bases clipped from V and 6 bases from J, the junction kept 7 bases outside the gene matches. CDR3 coding DNA: TGTGCCTGGAGTGTAGATCGACAGGGGGCTGATGGCTACACCTTC. As protein: CAWSVDRQGADGYTF.

The chain employs TRBV5-1 and TRBJ1-1; D call uncertain. The germline V and J ends were trimmed by 0 bases and 0 bases, with 18 bases remaining between them. CDR3 length: 18 amino acids. Germline CDR1 reads SGHRS; CDR2 reads YFSETQ. The CDR3 DNA reads as TGCGCCAGCAGCTTGGATTATTCGGAGGGCCAACTGAACACTGAAGCTTTCTTT. This sequence encodes CASSLDYSEGQLNTEAFF.

This chain connects TRBV19 to TRBJ1-5; 7 positions agree with TRBD1. The CDR3 sequence is 14 residues long. V shed 6 bases and J 7 bases; nucleotides not matched to a gene: 9. Germline lookup yields CDR1 LNHDA and CDR2 SQIVND (reference sequence). The CDR3 bases are TGTGCCAGTAGCTTCACAGGGGAAGGACAGCCCCAGCATTTT. It translates to CASSFTGEGQPQHF.

This chain links TRBV19 with TRBJ1-2; 8 positions match TRBD1. Germline CDR1 and CDR2: LNHDA and SQIVND (reference sequence). Trimming took 7 bases from V and 8 from J; bases not matched to a gene: 12. The CDR3 is 14 amino acids. CDR3 loop: CASTADRVSQGYTF. The CDR3 DNA is TGTGCCAGTACAGCGGACAGGGTTTCCCAGGGCTACACCTTC.

V gene TRBV7-9 combines with J gene TRBJ1-5, with 7 bases matching TRBD1. Germline lookup yields CDR1 SEHNR and CDR2 FQNEAQ (reference sequence). CDR3 size: 16 residues. The V and J ends lost 1 base and 3 bases, in that order; junction bases with no gene match: 6. The CDR3 is CASSLGTGSFNQPQHF. In DNA, the CDR3 is TGTGCCAGCAGCTTAGGGACAGGCTCCTTCAATCAGCCCCAGCATTTT. Based on the CDR3 plus reference TRBV7-9 and TRBJ1-5, the full variable domain is DTGVSQNPRHKITKRGQNVTFRCDPISEHNRLYWYRQTLGQGPEFLTYFQNEAQLEKSRLLSDRFSAERPKGSFSTLEIQRTEQGDSAMYLCASSLGTGSFNQPQHFGDGTRLSIL.

The chain recombines TRBV5-4 with TRBJ2-5; 15 bases are shared with TRBD2. The J call may be incorrect, as the DNA end agrees better with TRBJ2-7. Germline V gives CDR1 SGHNT, CDR2 YYREEE (reference sequence). The CDR3 is 17 residues long. The CDR3 region is CASSLRTSGGAGHEQYF. CDR3 sequence (DNA): TGTGCCAGCAGCTTGAGGACTAGCGGGGGGGCCGGACACGAGCAGTACTTC.

This clone was observed a handful of times. This rearrangement joins TRBV10-1 to TRBJ2-1; D is unclear. The CDR3 spans 13 residues. Germline V CDR1 and CDR2: WNHNN, SYGVQD (reference sequence). V was shortened by 4 bases and J by 6 bases, with 10 bases between the two germline ends. For the CDR3, the DNA is TGCGCCAGCAGTGGAGGTAGCCTCAATGAGCAGTTCTTC. Its protein product is CASSGGSLNEQFF.

The V gene is TRBV7-2, the J gene TRBJ1-5, with TRBD1 matching 9 bases. The CDR3 is made up of 15 amino acids. Germline V lookup: CDR1 SGHTA, CDR2 FQGNSA. J was trimmed by 7 bases and V by 5 bases; bases with no gene match: 9. The CDR3 protein is CASSQRTGVDQPQHF. Here the CDR3 DNA reads TGTGCCAGCAGCCAGAGGACAGGGGTTGACCAGCCCCAGCATTTT.

J is TRBJ1-2 and V is TRBV10-1, with D hard to call. Germline lookup yields CDR1 WNHNN and CDR2 SYGVQD (reference sequence). The CDR3 length is 12 residues. With 3 bases removed from V and 3 bases from J, the gap between germline ends came to 5 bases. The CDR3 DNA sequence: TGCGCCAGCAGTGATGGCTACTATGGCTACACCTTC. Translation: CASSDGYYGYTF.

This clone was counted once. The V call is TRBV2, the J call TRBJ1-2, with D possibly matching TRBD1 (5 bases). Trimming shortened V by 1 base and J by 8 bases, and 14 bases separated the two germline ends. CDR1 SNHLY and CDR2 FYNNEI come from the germline V gene. The CDR3 length is 14 residues. CDR3 amino acids: CASSEGGGARGYTF. The DNA of the CDR3 is TGTGCCAGCAGTGAAGGGGGAGGGGCGCGAGGCTACACCTTC.

This chain uses TRBV2 with TRBJ2-5; TRBD2 aligns across 11 bases. The V gene's germline CDR1 is SNHLY and CDR2 FYNNEI. CDR3 length: 16 amino acids. With 0 bases clipped from V and 5 bases from J, the junction kept 5 bases outside the gene matches. CDR3: CASSEAGLAVRETQYF. For the CDR3, the DNA is TGTGCCAGCAGTGAAGCGGGACTAGCGGTGAGGGAGACCCAGTACTTC.

V usage is TRBV2 and J usage is TRBJ1-5; 8 bases are a match to TRBD1. Germline CDR1 is SNHLY and CDR2 is FYNNEI. V lost 8 bases to trimming and J lost 6 bases; unmatched junction nucleotides: 6. The CDR3 runs 13 residues. CDR3 nucleotide sequence: TGTGCCAGCTCCGGACAGGGAGGTCAGCCCCAGCATTTT. Protein product: CASSGQGGQPQHF.

The gene calls are TRBV6-1 and TRBJ1-1; a possible D gene is TRBD1 (5 bases). V dropped 7 bases and J dropped 7 bases, with 16 bases sitting between them. The CDR3 is 13 residues long. Germline lookup yields CDR1 MNHNS and CDR2 SASEGT. The CDR3 loop reads CASNPLWGSEAFF. The CDR3, as DNA: TGTGCCAGCAACCCCCTGTGGGGCAGTGAAGCTTTCTTT.

The J gene is TRBJ2-2, the V gene TRBV19, with TRBD1 matching 8 bases. The CDR3 covers 15 residues. Germline V lookup: CDR1 LNHDA, CDR2 SQIVND (reference sequence). Trimming removed 5 bases from V and 2 bases from J; junction bases left unmatched: 4. DNA for the CDR3: TGTGCCAGTAGTTCTCCAGGGGGCAACACCGGGGAGCTGTTTTTT. This encodes CASSSPGGNTGELFF.

The rearrangement joins TRBV29-1 to TRBJ2-5; no clear D gene. Germline V CDR1 and CDR2: SQVTM, ANQGSEA. CDR3 length: 13 residues. The V and J ends lost 4 bases and 5 bases respectively, with 14 bases between them. This CDR3 is CSVVVQRRETQYF. In nucleotides, the CDR3 is TGCAGCGTTGTAGTCCAGCGCCGGGAGACCCAGTACTTC.

The V call is TRBV19, the J call TRBJ2-3, with D possibly being TRBD1 (5 bases). The CDR3 is 12 residues long. V was pared by 4 bases and J by 6 bases, with 8 bases between. CDR1 is LNHDA and CDR2 is SQIVND in the germline V gene (reference sequence). The CDR3 nucleotides read TGTGCCAGTAGTAGACAGAAGGATACGCAGTATTTT. It specifies CASSRQKDTQYF.

CDR3 DNA sequence: TGTGCCAGTAGTACAGGACAGGGGACTGAAGCTTTCTTT. As protein: CASSTGQGTEAFF. This chain links TRBV19 with TRBJ1-1; 9 bases map to TRBD1. V dropped 4 bases and J dropped 5; count of bases not matched to a gene: 2. Germline V gives CDR1 LNHDA, CDR2 SQIVND (reference sequence). This CDR3 is built from 13 residues.

The genes are TRBV6-1 and TRBJ1-6, with D perhaps matching TRBD1 (5 bases). V was shortened by 7 bases and J by 15 bases, with 22 bases between the two germline ends. CDR1 MNHNS and CDR2 SASEGT come from the germline V gene. The CDR3 is 14 amino acids. CDR3 sequence reads: CASTATRRGDDLHF. The CDR3, as DNA: TGTGCCAGCACCGCGACCCGGCGGGGGGATGACCTCCACTTT.

The genes are TRBV27 and TRBJ1-4; 11 bases agree with TRBD1. The CDR3 length is 16 residues. Germline CDR1 MNHEY, CDR2 SMNVEV (reference sequence). V lost 6 bases to trimming and J lost 1 base; unmatched junction nucleotides: 4. CDR3 DNA sequence: TGTGCCAGCAGCCGGGGACAGGGGGTAACTAATGAAAAACTGTTTTTT. Residues: CASSRGQGVTNEKLFF.

A remark on this clone: The junction shows a germline mismatch at one end, possibly a read error. This chain links TRBV10-3 with TRBJ2-7, with TRBD2 as a possible D gene (6 bases). The CDR3 is 14 amino acids. The germline CDR1 and CDR2 sequences are ENHRY and SYGVKD. Here the CDR3 reads CAISDPGLNYEQYF. The CDR3 coding sequence is TGTGCCATTAGTGATCCGGGACTGAACTACGAGCAGTACTTC.

Only a few counts were recorded for this clone. This rearrangement joins TRBV19 to TRBJ2-3; perhaps TRBD1 as D (9 bases). This CDR3 is 18 amino acids long. Trimming stripped 3 bases from V and 7 bases from J, with 26 bases between. Germline CDR1 is LNHDA and CDR2 is SQIVND (reference sequence). The CDR3 DNA is TGTGCCAGTAGTATCTCGGGAGGGGGGACAGGGCACTTTTATACGCAGTATTTT. Encoded protein: CASSISGGGTGHFYTQYF.

The chain uses TRBV30 and TRBJ2-7, with a possible D match to TRBD1 (6 bases). Germline-derived CDR1 and CDR2 are GTSNPN and SVGIG (reference sequence). This CDR3 is 15 amino acids long. The V gene lost 0 bases and the J gene lost 0 bases, with 12 bases spanning the gap. CDR3 residues: CAWSVLGTTSYEQYF. The CDR3 bases are TGTGCCTGGAGTGTATTAGGGACAACCTCCTACGAGCAGTACTTC. Using reference TRBV30 and TRBJ2-7 for the parts outside the CDR3, the full variable domain is SQTIHQWPATLVQPVGSPLSLECTVEGTSNPNLYWYRQAAGRGLQLLFYSVGIGQISSEVPQNLSASRPQDRQFILSSKKLLLSDSGFYLCAWSVLGTTSYEQYFGPGTRLTVT.

The chain uses TRBV2 and TRBJ1-6; TRBD1 is a possible D gene (6 bases). Germline loops: CDR1 SNHLY, CDR2 FYNNEI. V dropped 8 bases and J dropped 4 bases, with 18 bases sitting between them. There are 16 residues in the CDR3. The CDR3 is CASVDRISPYNSPLHF. The CDR3 nucleotides read TGTGCCAGCGTCGACAGGATCTCCCCTTATAATTCACCCCTCCACTTT.

This chain links TRBV5-4 with TRBJ2-7; the match to TRBD2 covers 12 bases. Per the germline V gene, CDR1 is SGHNT and CDR2 is YYREEE (reference sequence). Trimming cost V 2 bases and J 7 bases; bases outside gene matches: 7. There are 15 residues in the CDR3. The CDR3 is CASSFRLAGAQEQYF. The CDR3 DNA is TGTGCCAGCAGCTTTAGACTAGCGGGAGCGCAAGAGCAGTACTTC.

Points on this clone: This sample also contains other DNA sequences that code for the same CDR3. The chain combines TRBV15 with TRBJ2-7; 11 bases are a match to TRBD1. V shed 3 bases, J shed 4 bases, and the junction held 5 bases outside the gene matches. This CDR3 has 15 residues. The germline V gene has CDR1 LNHNV and CDR2 YYDKDF (reference sequence). The CDR3 loop is CATSRPGTGGYEQYF. CDR3 coding DNA: TGTGCCACCAGCAGGCCCGGGACAGGGGGTTACGAGCAGTACTTC.